What follows are 8 T cell receptor beta chains derived from one specimen sequenced in a study of follicular helper T cells after annual influenza vaccination. The assay was immunoSEQ multiplex PCR, and TCRdb's table has in-frame clones only and misses some. Of around 8,000 clones listed, approximately 80% are singletons. Specified time point: 2014-2015 season, pre-vaccination. The sequencing used CXCR5+ CD38- circulating T follicular helper cells from blood, collected on the day of influenza vaccination. Subset in this sample: circulating Tfh, non-naive CD4+CXCR5+PD-1+ (ICOS+CD38+ or ICOS-CD38-). Receptor source: an adult who received the influenza vaccine.

This clone was found once. The V gene is TRBV28, the J gene TRBJ2-3; no firm D call. Germline V gives CDR1 MDHEN, CDR2 SYDVKM. The CDR3 has 14 residues. Trimming left V 2 bases short and J 1 base short, with 7 bases between. CDR3 DNA sequence: TGTGCCAGCAGTTTAAACTACCGCACAGATACGCAGTATTTT. As protein: CASSLNYRTDTQYF.

CDR3 sequence reads: CASTNLAGEGQPQHF. DNA for the CDR3: TGTGCCAGCACCAACCTGGCAGGGGAGGGTCAGCCCCAGCATTTT. The genes are TRBV28 and TRBJ1-5, with a weak D call TRBD1 (6 bases). The V end was cut by 7 bases, the J end by 6 bases, with 19 bases between. CDR1 and CDR2 from the germline V gene are MDHEN and SYDVKM. The CDR3 loop spans 15 amino acids.

The CDR3 loop reads CATSGRDRLNYGYTF. In DNA form, the CDR3 reads TGTGCCACCAGCGGACGGGACAGACTTAACTATGGCTACACCTTC. The V gene is TRBV15, the J gene TRBJ1-2; 7 bases are shared with TRBD1. The CDR3 has 15 residues. J gave up 1 base and V 5 bases, and 7 bases lay outside the gene matches. From germline, CDR1 is LNHNV and CDR2 YYDKDF (reference sequence).

This clone was recorded a few times. The rearrangement joins TRBV28 to TRBJ2-7; 8 nucleotides agree with TRBD1. J lost 12 bases, V lost 4 bases, and 5 bases had no gene match. Germline lookup yields CDR1 MDHEN and CDR2 SYDVKM. The CDR3 spans 11 residues. The chain's CDR3 is CASSSDRVRYF. The DNA of the CDR3 is TGTGCCAGCAGTTCGGACAGGGTTCGGTACTTC.

V gene TRBV5-6 combines with J gene TRBJ2-7; D might be TRBD1 or TRBD2, each matching 6 bases. CDR1 is SGHDT, CDR2 YYEEEE, per germline. V dropped 0 bases and J dropped 1 base, with 11 bases sitting between them. The length of the CDR3 is 15 residues. CDR3 nucleotide sequence: TGTGCCAGCAGCTTGGACGGGGGCCTTTCCTACGAGCAGTACTTC. It translates to CASSLDGGLSYEQYF.

This sequence joins TRBV4-1 and TRBJ2-1, with 7 bases that match TRBD2. The ends lost 4 bases at V and 6 bases at J; junction bases unmatched: 18. Germline CDR1 reads MGHRA; CDR2 reads YSYEKL. The CDR3 consists of 18 residues. The CDR3, as DNA: TGCGCCAGCAGCCGTTTGGGACGCACCCTAGCGGAGACCAATGAGCAGTTCTTC. As protein: CASSRLGRTLAETNEQFF.

The chain links TRBV11-2 to TRBJ2-2; D might be TRBD1 (5 bases). The CDR3 totals 17 residues. The V end was cut by 0 bases, the J end by 0 bases, with 11 bases between. Germline CDR1 and CDR2: SGHAT and FQNNGV. This chain's CDR3 is CASSLDLTAANTGELFF. CDR3 DNA sequence: TGTGCCAGCAGCTTAGATCTGACAGCCGCGAACACCGGGGAGCTGTTTTTT.

The chain recombines TRBV5-1 with TRBJ2-7; the D is unclear. This CDR3 has 13 amino acids. From germline, CDR1 is SGHRS and CDR2 YFSETQ. The V end was cut by 4 bases, the J end by 2 bases, with 10 bases between. The CDR3 region has the DNA TGCGCCAGCAGCGGTGGATTAACCTACGAGCAGTACTTC. This sequence encodes CASSGGLTYEQYF.